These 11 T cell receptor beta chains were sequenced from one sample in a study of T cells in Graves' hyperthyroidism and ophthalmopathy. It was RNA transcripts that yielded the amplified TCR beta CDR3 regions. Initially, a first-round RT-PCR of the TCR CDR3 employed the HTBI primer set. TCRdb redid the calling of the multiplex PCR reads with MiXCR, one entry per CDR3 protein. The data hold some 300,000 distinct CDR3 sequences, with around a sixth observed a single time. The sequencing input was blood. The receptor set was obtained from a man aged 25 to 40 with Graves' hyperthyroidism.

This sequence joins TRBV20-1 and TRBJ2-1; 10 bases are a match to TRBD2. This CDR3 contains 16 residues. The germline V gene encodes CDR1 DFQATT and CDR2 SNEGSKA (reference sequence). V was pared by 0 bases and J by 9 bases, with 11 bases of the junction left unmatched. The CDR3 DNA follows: TGCAGTGCTAGAGATTTTCTAGCGGGAGTATTGTCTGAGCAGTTCTTC. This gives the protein CSARDFLAGVLSEQFF.

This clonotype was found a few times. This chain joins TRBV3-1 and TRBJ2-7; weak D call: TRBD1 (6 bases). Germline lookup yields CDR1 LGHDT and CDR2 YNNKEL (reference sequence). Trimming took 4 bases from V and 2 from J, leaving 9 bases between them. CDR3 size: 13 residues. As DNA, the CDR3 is TGTGCCAGCAGCCGGGGGCTGGCCTACGAGCAGTACTTC. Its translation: CASSRGLAYEQYF.

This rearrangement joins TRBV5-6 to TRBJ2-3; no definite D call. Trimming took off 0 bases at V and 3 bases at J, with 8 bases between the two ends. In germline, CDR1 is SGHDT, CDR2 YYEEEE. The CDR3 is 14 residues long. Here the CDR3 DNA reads TGTGCCAGCAGCTTGGGGTTCGGTACAGATACGCAGTATTTT. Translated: CASSLGFGTDTQYF.

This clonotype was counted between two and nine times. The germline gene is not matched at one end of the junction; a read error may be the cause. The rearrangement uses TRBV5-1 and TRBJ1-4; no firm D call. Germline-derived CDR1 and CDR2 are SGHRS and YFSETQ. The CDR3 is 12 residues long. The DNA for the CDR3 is TGCGCCAACAGCGAAACTGGGGAAAAACTGTTTTTT. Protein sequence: CANSETGEKLFF. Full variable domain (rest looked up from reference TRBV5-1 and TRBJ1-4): KAGVTQTPRYLIKTRGQQVTLSCSPISGHRSVSWYQQTPGQGLQFLFEYFSETQRNKGNFPGRFSGRQFSNSRSEMNVSTLELGDSALYLCANSETGEKLFFGSGTQLSVL.

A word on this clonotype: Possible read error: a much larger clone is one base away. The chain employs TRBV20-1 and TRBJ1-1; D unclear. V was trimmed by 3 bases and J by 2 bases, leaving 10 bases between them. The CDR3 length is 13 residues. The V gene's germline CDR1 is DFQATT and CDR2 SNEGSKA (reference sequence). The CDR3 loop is CSARPQANTEAFF. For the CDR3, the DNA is TGCAGTGCTAGGCCCCAGGCCAACACTGAAGCTTTCTTT.

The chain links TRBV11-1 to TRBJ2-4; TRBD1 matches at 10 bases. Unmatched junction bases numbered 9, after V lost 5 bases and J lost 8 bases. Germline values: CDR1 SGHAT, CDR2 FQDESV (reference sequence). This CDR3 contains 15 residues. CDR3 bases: TGTGCCAGCAGCCACAGTGGGGACAGGGGTGACATTCAGTACTTC. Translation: CASSHSGDRGDIQYF.

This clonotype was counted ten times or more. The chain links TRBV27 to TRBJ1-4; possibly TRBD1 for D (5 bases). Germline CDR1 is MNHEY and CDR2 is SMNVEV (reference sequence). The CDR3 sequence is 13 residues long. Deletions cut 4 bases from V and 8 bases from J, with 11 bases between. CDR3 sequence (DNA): TGTGCCAGCAGTTCCCAGGGATACGAAAAACTGTTTTTT. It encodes CASSSQGYEKLFF.

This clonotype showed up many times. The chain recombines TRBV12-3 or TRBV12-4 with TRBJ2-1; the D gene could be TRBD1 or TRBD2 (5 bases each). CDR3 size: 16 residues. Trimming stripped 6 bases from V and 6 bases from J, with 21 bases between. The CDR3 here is CASRGPGRGRSNEQFF. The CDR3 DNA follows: TGTGCCAGCAGGGGTCCGGGACGGGGAAGGTCCAATGAGCAGTTCTTC.

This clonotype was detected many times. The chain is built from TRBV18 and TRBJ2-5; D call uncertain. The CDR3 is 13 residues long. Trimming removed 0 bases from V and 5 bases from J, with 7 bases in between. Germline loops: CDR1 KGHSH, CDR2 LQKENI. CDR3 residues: CASSPPGRETQYF. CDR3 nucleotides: TGTGCCAGCTCACCACCCGGTCGGGAGACCCAGTACTTC.

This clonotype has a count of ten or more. The DNA for the CDR3 is TGCGCCAGCAGCGGACAGGCTTCGGACACCGGGGAGCTGTTTTTT. Translated: CASSGQASDTGELFF. The chain links TRBV5-1 to TRBJ2-2, with 7 bases lining up with TRBD1. The trim removed 4 bases at V and 3 bases at J, leaving 6 bases unmatched. CDR3 length: 15 amino acids. CDR1 is SGHRS, CDR2 YFSETQ, per germline.

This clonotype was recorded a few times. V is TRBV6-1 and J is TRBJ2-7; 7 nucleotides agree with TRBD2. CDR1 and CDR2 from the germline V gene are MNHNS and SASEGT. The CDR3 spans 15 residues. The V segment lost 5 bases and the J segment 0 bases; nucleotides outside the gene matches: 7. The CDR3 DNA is TGTGCCAGCAGTCTTAGCGGGTATAGCTCCTACGAGCAGTACTTC. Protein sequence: CASSLSGYSSYEQYF.